This T cell receptor beta chain was recovered during a study of cytotoxic CD8 clonotypes in ibrutinib-treated CLL. Study context: Of a cohort that held some eleven relapsed/refractory and 15 treatment-naive patients, 17 to 18 were IGHV unmutated. After a median of approximately 68 months, roughly 14 patients stayed remitted and some 12 progressed; responses had been partial in some 25 and complete in 2.

Germline V lookup: CDR1 SGHDT, CDR2 YYEEEE. The CDR3 consists of 14 residues. The germline V and J ends were trimmed by 0 bases and 2 bases, with 7 bases remaining between them. The targeted sequencing depth was 1 in 200,000 to 1 in 1 million T cells. Data came from immunoSEQ multiplex PCR; TCRdb stores just in-frame clones and leaves some out. The sample records 250,000 to 350,000 clones, 65% to 85% being singletons. The receptor's source is a human donor with chronic lymphocytic leukemia. The rearrangement uses TRBV5-6 and TRBJ2-3; D gene uncertain. This material consisted of PBMCs, taken at disease progression, from a patient treated with ibrutinib. The CDR3 sequence is CASSLGAYTDTQYF. The CDR3 DNA follows: TGTGCCAGCAGCTTGGGGGCCTACACAGATACGCAGTATTTT.